This T cell receptor (beta chain) came from a study of cytomegalovirus exposure and HLA in healthy donors. At the level of the study: HLA-typed donors were the source of approximately 88 million unique TCRs, which an early data release held.

The ends were cut back, 0 bases at V and 1 base at J, with 16 bases in the middle. Germline CDR1 SGHTS, CDR2 YDEGEE. The CDR3 consists of 17 residues. Concerning this clone itself: The target antigen is unknown.

The study's findings and limits: V segments that were indistinguishable, TRBV6-2 and TRBV6-3 among them, were omitted from analysis.

The primer mix had 60 Vbeta and 13 Jbeta primers. Clones were read by immunoSEQ multiplex PCR, and TCRdb kept only the in-frame ones, dropping some. Of 150,000 to 180,000 clones listed, approximately 80% are singletons. The sample taken for sequencing was PBMCs. The source of this sequence is a man aged 25 to 40 in good health and CMV-seropositive. The V and J genes are TRBV5-8 and TRBJ1-1; D not certain. Written as DNA, the CDR3 is TGTGCCAGCAGCTTGGGATTAGGGTCGGGAACGAACACTGAAGCTTTCTTT. Translated: CASSLGLGSGTNTEAFF.